The 16 T cell receptor beta chains below were found in one sample sequenced in a study of T cell responses to AZD1222 COVID-19 vaccine. Repertoires were generated with immunoSEQ multiplex PCR, while TCRdb's copy carries only in-frame clones and drops some. The profile shows 95,000 to 150,000 clones, under 85% of them singletons. The source material was peripheral blood, sampled on day 0 of AZD1222 vaccination. These receptors came from an adult in good health.

The chain employs TRBV12-3 or TRBV12-4 and TRBJ2-3; unclear D gene. Trimming removed 5 bases from V and 6 bases from J, with 9 bases in between. This CDR3 has 12 amino acids. The CDR3 reads CASSPARDTQYF. The CDR3 nucleotides are TGTGCCAGCAGTCCCGCCCGGGATACGCAGTATTTT.

This clone was observed once. The rearrangement links TRBV4-2 to TRBJ1-6, with D perhaps TRBD1 (6 bases). The germline V and J ends were trimmed by 4 bases and 14 bases, with 21 bases remaining between them. Germline CDR1 and CDR2: LGHNA and YNFKEQ. CDR3 length: 15 amino acids. Here the CDR3 DNA reads TGTGCCAGCAGCCCCACCGGGACACAGGCTGTGGCCCTCCACTTT. It specifies CASSPTGTQAVALHF.

The chain carries TRBV5-1 and TRBJ1-3; no firm D call. The CDR3 runs 13 residues. V lost 0 bases, J lost 4 bases, and 5 bases lay in between. Looked up from germline, CDR1 is SGHRS and CDR2 is YFSETQ. The CDR3 DNA reads TGCGCCAGCAGCTTGGGCCTCGGAAACACCATATATTTT. Translation gives CASSLGLGNTIYF. Variable domain in full (rest from reference TRBV5-1 and TRBJ1-3): KAGVTQTPRYLIKTRGQQVTLSCSPISGHRSVSWYQQTPGQGLQFLFEYFSETQRNKGNFPGRFSGRQFSNSRSEMNVSTLELGDSALYLCASSLGLGNTIYFGEGSWLTVV.

V usage is TRBV4-2 and J usage is TRBJ2-7; D may be TRBD1 (5 bases). Germline V gene lookup returns CDR1 LGHNA and CDR2 YNFKEQ. The CDR3 extends over 16 amino acids. V dropped 0 bases and J dropped 2 bases, with 14 bases sitting between them. The CDR3 region has the DNA TGTGCCAGCAGCCAAGATTTGAGCAGGGTTACCTACGAGCAGTACTTC. Translating gives CASSQDLSRVTYEQYF.

This chain connects TRBV30 to TRBJ1-4; D might be TRBD1 (5 bases). The CDR3 contains 18 residues. The ends were cut back, 0 bases at V and 0 bases at J, with 17 bases in the middle. The germline V gene encodes CDR1 GTSNPN and CDR2 SVGIG (reference sequence). This CDR3 reads CAWSVRLAGRATNEKLFF. The CDR3 DNA reads TGTGCCTGGAGTGTAAGACTGGCAGGGAGGGCAACTAATGAAAAACTGTTTTTT.

The chain recombines TRBV3-1 (or the pseudogene TRBV3-2) with TRBJ1-2, with 7 nucleotides matching TRBD1. Germline V gene lookup returns CDR1 LGHDT and CDR2 YNNKEL (reference sequence). The junction had 3 bases not matched to a gene; V was cut back by 2 bases and J by 3 bases. The CDR3 covers 14 residues. The CDR3 coding sequence is TGTGCCAGCAGCCAACGGGACAGCTACTATGGCTACACCTTC. Its protein is CASSQRDSYYGYTF.

This clone appeared once. The chain carries TRBV5-6 and TRBJ1-2; D may be TRBD1 (6 bases). The CDR3 is 13 residues long. Per germline, CDR1 SGHDT and CDR2 YYEEEE. Deletions cut 0 bases from V and 5 bases from J, with 8 bases between. The CDR3 spells CASSLEGVYGYTF. The DNA of the CDR3 is TGTGCCAGCAGCTTGGAGGGGGTATATGGCTACACCTTC. The complete variable domain, with remaining parts taken from reference TRBV5-6 and TRBJ1-2, reads DAGVTQSPTHLIKTRGQQVTLRCSPKSGHDTVSWYQQALGQGPQFIFQYYEEEERQRGNFPDRFSGHQFPNYSSELNVNALLLGDSALYLCASSLEGVYGYTFGSGTRLTVV.

This chain links TRBV6-2 or TRBV6-3 with TRBJ2-1; D is unclear. The V and J ends lost 6 bases and 7 bases respectively, with 13 bases between them. Germline V gene sequence: CDR1 MNHEY, CDR2 SVGEGT. The CDR3 consists of 13 residues. CDR3 DNA: TGTGCCAGCAGCTATCTTGGCGTAAATGAGCAGTTCTTC. It yields the protein CASSYLGVNEQFF.

This chain links TRBV6-2 or TRBV6-3 with TRBJ2-6; D remains ambiguous. The germline V and J ends were trimmed by 0 bases and 0 bases, with 6 bases remaining between them. The germline gives CDR1 MNHEY, CDR2 SVGEGT. The CDR3 has 16 amino acids. The CDR3 DNA follows: TGTGCCAGCAGTTACTCGAGGTACTCTGGGGCCAACGTCCTGACTTTC. This sequence encodes CASSYSRYSGANVLTF.

V gene TRBV6-5 combines with J gene TRBJ1-1; TRBD1 agrees at 7 bases. CDR3 length: 15 amino acids. V was pared by 5 bases and J by 5 bases, with 11 bases of the junction left unmatched. Looked up from germline, CDR1 is MNHEY and CDR2 is SVGAGI. CDR3 DNA sequence: TGTGCCAGCAGTCTGGAACAGGGGATGAGGACTGAAGCTTTCTTT. Encoded protein: CASSLEQGMRTEAFF.

The chain is built from TRBV3-1 (or the pseudogene TRBV3-2) and TRBJ1-1; D call uncertain. The CDR3 contains 12 residues. Germline CDR1 LGHDT, CDR2 YNNKEL (reference sequence). Trimming stripped 4 bases from V and 7 bases from J, with 10 bases between. DNA of the CDR3: TGTGCCAGCAGCCGGCCGACTGGTGAAGCTTTCTTT. It translates to CASSRPTGEAFF.

The J gene is TRBJ2-6, the V gene TRBV5-1, with 10 bases fitting TRBD1. V lost 5 bases, J lost 1 base, and 9 bases stayed unmatched. The germline V gene encodes CDR1 SGHRS and CDR2 YFSETQ. The CDR3 is 18 residues long. In DNA form, the CDR3 reads TGCGCCAGCAGGATCGGGGACAGGGGCTATTCTGGGGCCAACGTCCTGACTTTC. Its protein is CASRIGDRGYSGANVLTF.

The rearrangement uses TRBV3-1 (or the pseudogene TRBV3-2) and TRBJ1-1; the D is unclear. With 4 bases removed from V and 0 bases from J, the gap between germline ends came to 6 bases. CDR1 is LGHDT, CDR2 YNNKEL, per germline (reference sequence). The CDR3 contains 13 residues. The CDR3 protein is CASSLKVNTEAFF. CDR3 DNA: TGTGCCAGCAGCCTTAAAGTGAACACTGAAGCTTTCTTT.

The V and J genes are TRBV19 and TRBJ1-5, with D hard to call. CDR1 LNHDA and CDR2 SQIVND come from the germline V gene (reference sequence). The CDR3 is made up of 15 amino acids. Between the trimmed V and J ends, which lost 3 bases and 4 bases, there was a span of 13 bases. For the CDR3, the DNA is TGTGCCAGTAGTATGGTCAGAGGGTGGAATCAGCCCCAGCATTTT. It translates to CASSMVRGWNQPQHF.

This rearrangement joins TRBV25-1 to TRBJ2-5, with a tentative D call TRBD1 (6 bases). The V gene's germline CDR1 is MGHDK and CDR2 SYGVNS. The CDR3 is made up of 15 amino acids. Trimming took off 4 bases at V and 4 bases at J, with 16 bases between the two ends. The CDR3 region has the DNA TGTGCCAGCAGTGCTGGAAAGACAGGCAGAGAGACCCAGTACTTC. Amino acid sequence: CASSAGKTGRETQYF.

The chain links TRBV5-6 to TRBJ2-7; 8 bases line up with TRBD1. Per the germline V gene, CDR1 is SGHDT and CDR2 is YYEEEE. CDR3 length equals 18 residues. V was clipped by 4 bases and J by 7 bases; unmatched bases: 22. CDR3 region: CASSPPPRDTGGLGEQYF. The DNA of the CDR3 is TGTGCCAGCAGCCCACCGCCGCGTGACACAGGGGGTTTGGGAGAGCAGTACTTC.